This is a list of T cell receptor beta chains from one sample in a study of cytomegalovirus exposure and HLA in healthy donors. Assay used: immunoSEQ multiplex PCR; TCRdb lists only in-frame clones, some missing. The sample holds about 110,000 clones, about two thirds seen once. The material sequenced was PBMCs. The receptors originated from a man aged 25 to 45 in good health and CMV-seropositive. Each CDR3 is given with its conserved first and last residue. D genes are given only for firm matches. Only some rows state a clone size, as once, few, many or a class for expanded clones.

cdr3_length j_call clone_size d_call v_call cdr3_aa cdr3_nt
14 TRBJ2-2 few TRBD2 TRBV10-1 CASSEERGGAWLFF TGCGCCAGCAGTGAGGAGCGGGGGGGGGCTTGGCTGTTTTTT
15 TRBJ1-2 - TRBD1 TRBV28 CASSLGTGGLGGYTF TGTGCCAGCAGTTTAGGTACAGGGGGCCTGGGTGGCTACACCTTC
14 TRBJ1-2 - TRBD1 TRBV5-1 CASSVDRGSGGYTF TGCGCCAGCAGCGTAGACAGGGGCTCGGGAGGCTACACCTTC
15 TRBJ2-4 - TRBD1 TRBV27 CASSSYRGRGNIQYF TGTGCCAGCAGTTCCTACAGGGGGCGGGGAAACATTCAGTACTTC
17 TRBJ2-1 - TRBD2 TRBV5-6 CASSSILLAGGRNEQFF TGTGCCAGCAGCTCAATTCTACTAGCGGGAGGGCGAAATGAGCAGTTCTTC
16 TRBJ1-4 - - TRBV14 CASSHLRTVMDEKLFF TGTGCCAGCAGCCATCTCAGGACTGTGATGGATGAAAAACTGTTTTTT
15 TRBJ2-3 few TRBD2 TRBV28 CASTDLLAATPTQYF TGTGCCAGCACCGACCTACTAGCGGCCACACCTACGCAGTATTTT
15 TRBJ1-3 few TRBD1 TRBV7-2 CASSLETGSGNTIYF TGTGCCAGCAGCCTAGAGACAGGGTCTGGAAACACCATATATTTT
16 TRBJ2-3 few TRBD2 TRBV7-3 CASSSQGGGLTDTQYF TGTGCCAGCAGCTCCCAAGGCGGGGGACTGACAGATACGCAGTATTTT
14 TRBJ1-2 - - TRBV6-5 CASSFHSADYGYTF TGTGCCAGCAGTTTTCACAGTGCCGACTATGGCTACACCTTC
11 TRBJ1-2 - - TRBV6-5 CASRDSYGYTF TGTGCCAGCAGGGACAGCTATGGCTACACCTTC
16 TRBJ2-7 - - TRBV9 CASSVGLTELSKEQYF TGTGCCAGCAGCGTAGGCTTGACGGAGCTATCTAAAGAGCAGTACTTC
15 TRBJ1-1 few - TRBV6-5 CASSYAGVGNTEAFF TGTGCCAGCAGTTACGCAGGGGTGGGGAACACTGAAGCTTTCTTT
16 TRBJ1-2 - TRBD1 TRBV11-2 CASSLEGTGINYGYTF TGTGCCAGCAGCTTAGAAGGGACAGGGATTAACTATGGCTACACCTTC
16 TRBJ2-7 once - TRBV5-1 CASSLVGGQAKYEQYF TGCGCCAGCAGCTTGGTGGGGGGGCAGGCAAAATACGAGCAGTACTTC
15 TRBJ2-5 - - TRBV28 CASSTHHRAVETQYF TGTGCCAGCAGTACCCATCACAGGGCTGTGGAGACCCAGTACTTC
14 TRBJ2-3 - TRBD2 TRBV7-8 CASSRGGAADTQYF TGTGCCAGCAGTCGGGGGGGGGCGGCAGATACGCAGTATTTT
13 TRBJ1-5 few - TRBV14 CASSQDWSQPQHF TGTGCCAGCAGCCAAGATTGGAGTCAGCCCCAGCATTTT
15 TRBJ1-1 - - TRBV5-1 CASRPTGGLNTEAFF TGCGCCAGCAGACCGACGGGAGGTCTTAACACTGAAGCTTTCTTT
15 TRBJ1-4 once - TRBV2 CASSEGGMISEKLFF TGTGCCAGCAGTGAAGGCGGGATGATCAGTGAAAAACTGTTTTTT
15 TRBJ1-4 - - TRBV28 CASTPSGGLNEKLFF TGTGCCAGCACCCCGAGCGGTGGCCTTAATGAAAAACTGTTTTTT
14 TRBJ1-1 - TRBD1 TRBV18 CASSPGQGLTEAFF TGTGCCAGCTCACCCGGACAGGGTTTGACTGAAGCTTTCTTT
18 TRBJ1-5 few TRBD1 TRBV15 CATSSGTGGDFSNQPQHF TGTGCCACCAGCAGCGGGACAGGGGGCGACTTTAGCAATCAGCCCCAGCATTTT
18 TRBJ1-2 - - TRBV6-1 CASSASFLRSGSLYGYTF TGTGCCAGCAGTGCGTCGTTCCTTCGATCGGGGTCCCTCTATGGCTACACCTTC
15 TRBJ2-3 - - TRBV11-3 CASSPDGGLTDTQYF TGTGCCAGCAGCCCGGACGGGGGGCTCACAGATACGCAGTATTTT
16 TRBJ1-1 few TRBD1 TRBV13 CASSPGTGGALGEAFF TGTGCCAGCAGCCCCGGGACAGGGGGCGCCTTAGGTGAAGCTTTCTTT
14 TRBJ2-7 few TRBD2 TRBV10-3 CAISLAGGPYEQYF TGTGCCATCAGTTTAGCGGGGGGCCCCTACGAGCAGTACTTC
12 TRBJ1-2 - - TRBV30 CAWSVIREGYTF TGTGCCTGGAGTGTAATCAGGGAAGGCTACACCTTC
18 TRBJ1-6 few TRBD1 TRBV9 CASSVARDRVDYNSPLHF TGTGCCAGCAGCGTAGCCCGGGACAGGGTGGATTATAATTCACCCCTCCACTTT
14 TRBJ2-3 - - TRBV29-1 CSVRQALPTDTQYF TGCAGCGTTCGACAGGCATTACCAACAGATACGCAGTATTTT
10 TRBJ2-1 - - TRBV25-1 CATANNEQFF TGTGCTACAGCAAACAATGAGCAGTTCTTC
16 TRBJ2-1 - - TRBV7-3 CASSLPTGGTYNEQFF TGTGCCAGCAGCTTACCGACAGGAGGAACCTACAATGAGCAGTTCTTC
17 TRBJ1-2 - TRBD1 TRBV6-1 CASSEVGQGIGDYGYTF TGTGCCAGCAGTGAAGTGGGACAGGGAATCGGGGACTATGGCTACACCTTC
15 TRBJ2-2 - - TRBV4-3 CASSQDPRGTGELFF TGCGCCAGCAGCCAAGATCCCCGGGGAACCGGGGAGCTGTTTTTT
14 TRBJ2-1 few TRBD2 TRBV19 CASRRTSGHNEQFF TGTGCCAGTAGAAGGACTAGCGGCCACAATGAGCAGTTCTTC
14 TRBJ2-1 - TRBD1 TRBV2 CARSRDRGNNEQFF TGTGCCAGGTCCCGGGACAGGGGTAACAATGAGCAGTTCTTC
14 TRBJ2-3 once - TRBV7-2 CASSLRVSTDTQYF TGTGCCAGCAGCTTACGGGTTAGCACAGATACGCAGTATTTT
15 TRBJ1-2 once - TRBV6-5 CASRSPSGTNYGYTF TGTGCCAGCAGGTCACCTTCGGGGACAAACTATGGCTACACCTTC
14 TRBJ2-5 - TRBD2 TRBV5-6 CASSTSGRLETQYF TGTGCCAGCAGTACTAGCGGGAGACTAGAGACCCAGTACTTC
12 TRBJ1-3 - - TRBV2 CASSETGNTIYF TGTGCCAGCAGTGAAACAGGAAACACCATATATTTT
14 TRBJ1-2 few - TRBV27 CASSYGGMAYGYTF TGTGCCAGCAGTTACGGGGGAATGGCGTATGGCTACACCTTC
14 TRBJ1-1 - TRBD1 TRBV29-1 CSGALGGRGTEAFF TGCAGCGGGGCATTAGGGGGCCGGGGGACTGAAGCTTTCTTT
18 TRBJ2-2 once TRBD2 TRBV14 CASSHTLAGVGYTGELFF TGTGCCAGCAGCCATACACTAGCGGGAGTAGGTTACACCGGGGAGCTGTTTTTT
14 TRBJ2-1 - TRBD1 TRBV7-2 CASRNRDSNNEQFF TGTGCCAGCAGAAACCGGGACAGTAACAATGAGCAGTTCTTC
12 TRBJ2-1 few TRBD1 TRBV30 CAWRTGGWGWFF TGTGCCTGGCGGACAGGGGGCTGGGGCTGGTTCTTC
15 TRBJ2-1 once TRBD2 TRBV27 CASSLGGSSYNEQFF TGTGCCAGCAGTTTAGGCGGGAGTTCCTACAATGAGCAGTTCTTC
16 TRBJ2-5 - TRBD1 TRBV6-6 CASSRDRGPYQETQYF TGTGCCAGCAGCCGTGACAGGGGGCCGTATCAGGAGACCCAGTACTTC
12 TRBJ1-1 - TRBD1 TRBV2 CANRGDYTEAFF TGTGCCAACAGGGGAGACTACACTGAAGCTTTCTTT
15 TRBJ1-1 - TRBD1 TRBV14 CASSRLRGLGTEAFF TGTGCCAGCAGCCGCCTCAGGGGGCTAGGGACTGAAGCTTTCTTT
15 TRBJ2-1 - TRBD2 TRBV9 CASSVALAGYNEQFF TGTGCCAGCAGCGTAGCCCTAGCGGGGTACAATGAGCAGTTCTTC
14 TRBJ1-2 few - TRBV5-4 CASSLDLTVYGYTF TGTGCCAGCAGCTTGGATCTGACAGTCTATGGCTACACCTTC
14 TRBJ2-7 - TRBD2 TRBV5-1 CASSLGGLAYEQYF TGCGCCAGCAGCTTGGGGGGACTAGCCTACGAGCAGTACTTC
13 TRBJ2-5 few - TRBV19 CASSPYSQETQYF TGTGCCAGTAGTCCCTATTCCCAAGAGACCCAGTACTTC
13 TRBJ1-2 - TRBD1 TRBV28 CASSLDRVNGYTF TGTGCCAGCAGCCTCGACAGGGTAAATGGCTACACCTTC
19 TRBJ2-3 - TRBD2 TRBV10-1 CASSGPSERGGPSTDTQYF TGCGCCAGCAGTGGGCCCTCGGAGCGGGGGGGCCCAAGCACAGATACGCAGTATTTT
13 TRBJ1-1 - - TRBV7-3 CASSTYSGIEAFF TGTGCCAGCAGCACATACTCGGGGATCGAAGCTTTCTTT
18 TRBJ2-2 - TRBD2 TRBV7-6 CASSLPLGASGRTGELFF TGTGCCAGCAGCTTACCCCTAGGGGCTAGCGGGAGGACCGGGGAGCTGTTTTTT